A single sample gave rise to the 17 T cell receptor beta chains below, sequenced in a study of identical twins. TCRdb redid the calling of the 5' RACE reads with MiXCR, one entry per CDR3 protein. The data contain roughly 280,000 distinct CDR3 sequences, roughly 9.8% of them seen just once; the ten biggest clones take up approximately 6.6%. These data also featured in a second study, about yellow fever vaccine responses in identical twins.

The sequencing sample was made of CD8+ T cells sorted from blood. All receptors come from a woman between 18 and 30 years old in good health.

In its sample, this clonotype was seen a few times. This sequence joins TRBV10-3 and TRBJ2-7; TRBD1 matches at 9 bases. This CDR3 comprises 16 residues. V lost 3 bases to trimming and J lost 4 bases; unmatched junction nucleotides: 10. The germline CDR1 and CDR2 sequences are ENHRY and SYGVKD. The CDR3 coding sequence is TGTGCCATCAGTGATCCGATAGGGACAGGGACATACGAGCAGTACTTC. This codes for CAISDPIGTGTYEQYF.

This clonotype was counted only a few times. V is TRBV3-1 and J is TRBJ2-2, with 11 bases matching TRBD1. Unmatched junction bases numbered 6, after V lost 6 bases and J lost 6 bases. Germline loops: CDR1 LGHDT, CDR2 YNNKEL (reference sequence). This CDR3 comprises 15 residues. The CDR3 reads CASRPRDRGAGELFF. In DNA, the CDR3 is TGTGCCAGCAGGCCCCGGGACAGGGGGGCCGGGGAGCTGTTTTTT.

The CDR3 loop is CSVREGEQFF. The CDR3 DNA reads as TGCAGCGTTAGGGAGGGCGAGCAGTTCTTC. This rearrangement joins TRBV29-1 to TRBJ2-1; 7 positions match TRBD2. Germline CDR1 and CDR2: SQVTM and ANQGSEA. The CDR3 totals 10 residues. J gave up 10 bases and V 5 bases, and 2 bases lay outside the gene matches.

This chain joins TRBV28 and TRBJ2-7, with D possibly TRBD1 on 6 matching bases. This CDR3 contains 13 residues. V was clipped by 8 bases and J by 5 bases, with 16 bases between them. Germline V CDR1 and CDR2: MDHEN, SYDVKM. CDR3: CASGRGPGDEQYF. CDR3 nucleotides: TGTGCCAGCGGCAGGGGCCCGGGTGACGAGCAGTACTTC.

This clonotype appeared a few times. The rearrangement joins TRBV29-1 to TRBJ2-5; D remains ambiguous. CDR1 SQVTM and CDR2 ANQGSEA come from the germline V gene. Trimming removed 3 bases from V and 2 bases from J, with 4 bases in between. The CDR3 consists of 11 residues. CDR3 sequence: CSVDSQETQYF. CDR3 sequence (DNA): TGCAGCGTTGACAGTCAAGAGACCCAGTACTTC.

The table lists this clonotype with a few counts. The chain joins TRBV20-1 to TRBJ2-7; 8 nucleotides line up with TRBD1. J was trimmed by 2 bases and V by 0 bases; bases with no gene match: 6. The germline CDR1 and CDR2 sequences are DFQATT and SNEGSKA (reference sequence). CDR3 size: 15 residues. CDR3 in amino acids: CSARDPMGQAYEQYF. In DNA, the CDR3 is TGCAGTGCTAGAGACCCCATGGGACAGGCCTACGAGCAGTACTTC.

The V and J genes are TRBV10-3 and TRBJ1-4; D uncertain. V lost 10 bases, J lost 0 bases, and 9 bases lay in between. CDR3 size: 13 residues. Per the germline V gene, CDR1 is ENHRY and CDR2 is SYGVKD. This CDR3 reads CATSLATNEKLFF. The CDR3 DNA follows: TGTGCCACCTCCCTGGCAACTAATGAAAAACTGTTTTTT.

This clonotype was observed a handful of times. The rearrangement uses TRBV6-2 or TRBV6-3 and TRBJ2-7; D might be TRBD1 (6 bases). V was trimmed by 8 bases and J by 4 bases, leaving 9 bases between them. Germline CDR1 MNHEY, CDR2 SVGEGT. CDR3 size: 11 residues. CDR3 residues: CASGTGYEQYF. The CDR3 DNA reads TGTGCCAGCGGAACAGGGTACGAGCAGTACTTC.

This clonotype was found a few times. The J gene is TRBJ2-2, the V gene TRBV10-2; D is possibly TRBD2 (6 bases). The CDR3 totals 16 residues. In germline, CDR1 is WSHSY, CDR2 SAAADI. V lost 2 bases and J 2 bases, leaving 12 bases between the germline ends. The CDR3 here is CASSERLAPNTGELFF. The CDR3 DNA sequence: TGCGCCAGCAGTGAGAGGCTAGCGCCTAACACCGGGGAGCTGTTTTTT.

This clonotype was counted a few times. The genes are TRBV9 and TRBJ1-6, with TRBD1 matching 7 bases. V shed 3 bases and J 6 bases; nucleotides not matched to a gene: 3. CDR1 and CDR2 from the germline V gene are SGDLS and YYNGEE. The CDR3 totals 14 residues. This CDR3 is CASSEGTVNSPLHF. The CDR3 DNA sequence: TGTGCCAGCAGCGAGGGGACAGTTAATTCACCCCTCCACTTT.

This clonotype has only a few counts. This rearrangement joins TRBV29-1 to TRBJ2-1; 8 bases are shared with TRBD2. CDR3 length equals 13 residues. Germline V gives CDR1 SQVTM, CDR2 ANQGSEA. V was pared by 4 bases and J by 7 bases, with 6 bases of the junction left unmatched. CDR3 DNA sequence: TGCAGCGTTGTTAGCGGGGATAGGAATGAGCAGTTCTTC. Protein sequence: CSVVSGDRNEQFF.

Ten or more counts support this clonotype. The chain links TRBV29-1 to TRBJ2-7; D may correspond to TRBD1 or TRBD2 (5 bases each). This CDR3 is 12 amino acids long. The germline gives CDR1 SQVTM, CDR2 ANQGSEA. Trimming took 4 bases from V and 6 from J, leaving 13 bases between them. The DNA of the CDR3 is TGCAGCGTTGTTGGGACCACGACCGAGCAGTACTTC. It specifies CSVVGTTTEQYF.

This clonotype was recorded a few times. The J gene is TRBJ1-1, the V gene TRBV4-1; D gene unclear. The CDR3 runs to 18 residues. The V gene's germline CDR1 is MGHRA and CDR2 YSYEKL. Trimming removed 0 bases at V and 1 base at J, with 18 bases between. The CDR3 sequence is CASSQDPPGNFGNTEAFF. The CDR3 region has the DNA TGCGCCAGCAGCCAAGATCCCCCCGGGAACTTTGGGAACACTGAAGCTTTCTTT.

This clonotype was picked up many times. The genes are TRBV7-2 and TRBJ2-7; 8 bases fit TRBD1. CDR1 SGHTA and CDR2 FQGNSA come from the germline V gene. CDR3 size: 16 residues. V was pared by 0 bases and J by 3 bases, with 7 bases of the junction left unmatched. As DNA, the CDR3 is TGTGCCAGCAGCTTAGCGTCCGGGACAGGTAGCTACGAGCAGTACTTC. Its protein is CASSLASGTGSYEQYF. Combining the CDR3 with reference TRBV7-2 and TRBJ2-7 gives the whole variable domain GAGVSQSPSNKVTEKGKDVELRCDPISGHTALYWYRQSLGQGLEFLIYFQGNSAPDKSGLPSDRFSAERTGGSVSTLTIQRTQQEDSAVYLCASSLASGTGSYEQYFGPGTRLTVT.

The V and J genes are TRBV7-3 and TRBJ2-6; D gene unclear. The CDR3 sequence is 15 residues long. V shed 1 base and J shed 1 base, with 5 bases lying between them. Germline values: CDR1 SGHTA, CDR2 FQGTGA. CDR3 in amino acids: CASSLMASGANVLTF. CDR3 bases: TGTGCCAGCAGCTTAATGGCGTCTGGGGCCAACGTCCTGACTTTC.

This clonotype appeared a few times. The chain is built from TRBV5-5 and TRBJ1-1; D not resolved. The CDR3 consists of 13 residues. The V gene's germline CDR1 is SGHKS and CDR2 YYEKEE (reference sequence). Trimming took 6 bases from V and 0 from J, leaving 9 bases between them. The CDR3 loop reads CASMEDLNTEAFF. CDR3 in DNA: TGTGCCAGCATGGAGGACCTGAACACTGAAGCTTTCTTT.

This clonotype was observed a handful of times. This chain links TRBV12-3 or TRBV12-4 with TRBJ2-1, with D possibly matching TRBD2 (5 bases). The CDR3 has 14 amino acids. Deletions cut 6 bases from V and 9 bases from J, with 18 bases between. CDR3 sequence: CASSPTLAAGEQFF. In DNA form, the CDR3 reads TGTGCCAGCAGCCCCACTTTGGCGGCGGGTGAGCAGTTCTTC.